This T cell receptor beta chain was obtained from a study of blood T cell repertoires in COVID-19. CDR1 SGHTA and CDR2 FQGTGA come from the germline V gene. J was trimmed by 5 bases and V by 5 bases; bases with no gene match: 10. CDR3 length equals 16 residues. This clone was seen only once. Sequenced by immunoSEQ multiplex PCR; TCRdb stores in-frame clones only, minus some. The sample shows 200,000 to 250,000 clones, approximately 82% of them seen only once. The receptor was derived from a woman older than 75 with acute or convalescent COVID-19. The sequenced sample was peripheral blood. This chain links TRBV7-3 with TRBJ2-2; 8 positions agree with TRBD2. CDR3 DNA sequence: TGTGCCAGCAGCGCTCTGGGCGGGAGGTTAACCGGGGAGCTGTTTTTT. This codes for CASSALGGRLTGELFF.